A single sample is the source of the 2 T cell receptor beta chains below, sequenced in a study of cytomegalovirus exposure and HLA in healthy donors. Primers: 60 Vbeta forward and 13 Jbeta reverse. Sequencing was performed with immunoSEQ multiplex PCR; in TCRdb, only in-frame clones are kept and a portion is missing. The table shows roughly 100,000 clones, with 55% to 85% occurring only once. The sequenced sample was PBMCs. These TCRs come from a woman between 18 and 29 years old in good health and CMV-seropositive.

This chain connects TRBV4-2 to TRBJ2-7, with a weak D call TRBD1 (5 bases). The CDR3 has 19 amino acids. Deletions cut 1 base from V and 2 bases from J, with 24 bases between. Germline CDR1 reads LGHNA; CDR2 reads YNFKEQ. This chain's CDR3 is CASSQGSRGSTLRTYEQYF. The CDR3 region has the DNA TGTGCCAGCAGCCAAGGGTCTAGGGGTTCAACACTACGCACCTACGAGCAGTACTTC.

The chain couples TRBV5-6 to TRBJ1-6; no firm D call. The CDR3 has 15 amino acids. V lost 5 bases and J 7 bases, leaving 16 bases between the germline ends. Germline CDR1 is SGHDT and CDR2 is YYEEEE. Written as DNA, the CDR3 is TGTGCCAGCAGTTCCGAAGCCCGCGTGAATTCACCCCTCCACTTT. Translating gives CASSSEARVNSPLHF.